This TCR beta chain came from a study of T cells expressing NK-cell markers. Study in general: Each TCR beta repertoire originated in sorted T cells that were CD3+CD56+NKG2C+, CD3+CD56+NKG2C- or CD3+CD56-NKG2C+. Broader study findings: Among several donors, these clonotypes also ranked first in the CD3+CD56-NKG2C+ fraction.

The germline CDR1 and CDR2 sequences are SEHNR and FQNEAQ (reference sequence). The CDR3 covers 12 residues. TCR beta libraries carry UMIs added by 5'RACE template switching. Using the 5' RACE reads, TCRdb records one entry per CDR3 protein without DNA. This sample's clone table lists 550,000 or so distinct CDR3 sequences. Points on this clonotype: The antigen remains unidentified.

Sequencing was done on a sample of blood T cells: a sorted CD56 or NKG2C T cell subset, CD4+ or CD8+ T cells, or bulk PBMC T cells (not recorded which). This rearrangement joins TRBV7-9 to TRBJ2-1; no DNA is available, so the TRBD1 call from TCRdb remains unchecked. The clonotype comes from a man between 18 and 29 years old in good health. The CDR3 sequence is CASSTQGADQFF.